This section outlines one TCR beta chain sequence together with its context. Its specificity is unknown. The method was immunoSEQ multiplex PCR; TCRdb's version includes in-frame clones alone and lacks a portion of them. Of tens of thousands of clones listed, around 87% are singletons. This sample was included in a study of OX40 agonist ivuxolimab in advanced cancers. On the study more broadly: Patients were about 83% male with ages roughly 20 to 85, mean 60. Notes on the study in general: Dosing at 0.1 to 3.0 mg/kg was accompanied by clonal expansion of CD4+ and CD8+ blood T cells by week 6.

In germline, CDR1 is SGDLS, CDR2 YYNGEE. CDR3 size: 15 residues. Unmatched junction bases numbered 9, after V lost 3 bases and J lost 7 bases. The cohort excluded patients with autoimmune disease history or systemic immunosuppression. Peripheral blood came from all dose cohorts at three timepoints. The material was CD4+ or CD8+ T cells sorted from blood, obtained in a trial of the OX40 agonist ivuxolimab. This sequence joins TRBV9 and TRBJ2-2, with 7 bases aligning to TRBD2. This TCR came from an adult with an advanced solid tumor such as melanoma, head and neck, liver or kidney cancer. CDR3 DNA: TGTGCCAGCAGCGGCTGGCGGGGGACGGGCGGGGAGCTGTTTTTT. It is translated as CASSGWRGTGGELFF.